The T cell receptor beta chain described here comes from a study of T cell responses to AZD1222 COVID-19 vaccine. Concerning this clone: Its antigen is undetermined.

Study outcomes and limitations: Repertoire samples came only from after the peak T cell response. White British ancestry dominated among donors, who included more females, and clonal diversity was possibly underestimated.

The CDR3 runs 15 residues. Germline V gives CDR1 SGHTA, CDR2 FQGNSA. With 5 bases removed from V and 6 bases from J, the gap between germline ends came to 18 bases. Clones were read by immunoSEQ multiplex PCR, and TCRdb kept only the in-frame ones, dropping some. Found here are some 94,000 clones, 70% to 90% of them singletons; the top ten hold about 3%. This specimen was peripheral blood, taken on day 0 of AZD1222 vaccination. The receptor was isolated from an adult in good health. The chain has TRBV7-2 and TRBJ2-3; possibly TRBD1 or TRBD2 for D (6 bases each). DNA for the CDR3: TGTGCCAGCAGCCAGACCGGGGGCCCAATGGATACGCAGTATTTT. It translates to CASSQTGGPMDTQYF.